The 20 T cell receptor beta chains presented below share a single source sample, sequenced in a study of a mutant IDH1 vaccine in newly diagnosed glioma. Time point indicated: week 35, safety follow-up. The investigators gave 300 ug of mutant IDH1 20-mer peptide in each vaccine dose, together with topical imiquimod. No antigen is known for these receptors. The table came from immunoSEQ multiplex PCR; TCRdb's copy has only in-frame clones and leaves some out. The table lists tens of thousands of clones, almost 95% of them singletons. Here the sequenced sample was PBMCs, taken from a glioma patient whose treatment included an IDH1 peptide vaccine. All receptors derive from a man in his fifties with glioma.

The rearrangement links TRBV9 to TRBJ2-3; the D gene is possibly TRBD2 (5 bases). V lost 6 bases to trimming and J lost 4 bases, with 18 bases between them. The CDR3 is 15 amino acids. The germline V gene encodes CDR1 SGDLS and CDR2 YYNGEE. CDR3 sequence: CASTYQAGVADTQYF. The CDR3 coding sequence is TGTGCCAGCACCTACCAGGCGGGCGTGGCAGATACGCAGTATTTT.

The chain carries TRBV5-6 and TRBJ2-3; the match to TRBD2 covers 7 bases. CDR3 length: 13 amino acids. J lost 13 bases, V lost 0 bases, and 8 bases had no gene match. CDR1 and CDR2 from the germline V gene are SGHDT and YYEEEE. In DNA, the CDR3 is TGTGCCAGCAGCTTGGGACTAGCAAGACCCAAGTATTTT. It yields the protein CASSLGLARPKYF.

This chain uses TRBV7-2 with TRBJ2-4; D ambiguous. Germline CDR1 SGHTA, CDR2 FQGNSA. CDR3 length: 14 residues. V gave up 5 bases and J gave up 0 bases, with 8 bases separating them. CDR3 DNA sequence: TGTGCCAGCAGCCCGACATTAGCCAAAAACATTCAGTACTTC. It codes for CASSPTLAKNIQYF.

The chain employs TRBV6-1 and TRBJ2-1, with 10 nucleotides matching TRBD2. Germline CDR1 is MNHNS and CDR2 is SASEGT. The V gene end was trimmed by 0 bases and the J gene end by 7 bases; junction bases not matched to a gene: 18. The CDR3 spans 20 residues. The DNA of the CDR3 is TGTGCCAGCAGTGAAGCGAATTACGTTAGCGGGAGGCTGGGTAGGAATGAGCAGTTCTTC. It encodes CASSEANYVSGRLGRNEQFF.

The chain couples TRBV9 to TRBJ2-3, with 10 positions matching TRBD2. Germline V gene lookup returns CDR1 SGDLS and CDR2 YYNGEE. Trimming at V came to 2 bases and at J to 5 bases, leaving 11 bases not matched to a gene. This CDR3 is 17 amino acids long. The CDR3 DNA reads TGTGCCAGCAGCGTGTTGGGGGGGACTAGCGTTGTAGATACGCAGTATTTT. Its translation is CASSVLGGTSVVDTQYF.

The rearrangement links TRBV19 to TRBJ2-5; TRBD1 matches 8 bases. Looked up from germline, CDR1 is LNHDA and CDR2 is SQIVND (reference sequence). The CDR3 is 14 amino acids. Trimming took 4 bases from V and 5 from J; bases not matched to a gene: 6. The CDR3: CASSKTGDLETQYF. The CDR3 DNA follows: TGTGCCAGTAGTAAGACAGGGGACCTGGAGACCCAGTACTTC.

The chain is built from TRBV23-1 and TRBJ2-5; a possible D gene is TRBD1 (6 bases). TRBV23-1 is assigned to the ORF class and has an uncertain function. Trimming shortened V by 2 bases and J by 0 bases, and 19 bases separated the two germline ends. The CDR3 consists of 18 residues. CDR3 in amino acids: CASSQTTGTPQYQETQYF. The CDR3, as DNA: TGCGCCAGCAGTCAAACAACAGGGACACCACAGTACCAAGAGACCCAGTACTTC.

The sample holds one count of this clone. The CDR3 DNA follows: TGTGCCACCACCGAGAGGAGCACAGATACGCAGTATTTT. Its translation: CATTERSTDTQYF. This sequence joins TRBV15 and TRBJ2-3; D unclear. V was pared by 7 bases and J by 0 bases, with 8 bases between. Germline assignment: CDR1 LNHNV and CDR2 YYDKDF (reference sequence). The CDR3 consists of 13 residues.

The chain uses TRBV9 and TRBJ2-7; 9 bases match TRBD1. Germline V gene sequence: CDR1 SGDLS, CDR2 YYNGEE. This CDR3 has 15 amino acids. The V segment lost 3 bases and the J segment 6 bases; nucleotides outside the gene matches: 10. In nucleotides, the CDR3 is TGTGCCAGCAGCGCTGGGGGTAGGACAGGGGCCGAGCAGTACTTC. Translating gives CASSAGGRTGAEQYF.

The table lists this clone with a few counts. This chain joins TRBV7-8 and TRBJ1-1; D is uncertain. The V gene's germline CDR1 is SGHVS and CDR2 FQNEAQ. Trimming stripped 8 bases from V and 0 bases from J, with 10 bases between. The CDR3 is 13 residues long. CDR3 DNA sequence: TGTGCCAGCGCGGCTAGGGTGAACACTGAAGCTTTCTTT. Encoded protein: CASAARVNTEAFF.

V usage is TRBV29-1 and J usage is TRBJ2-5; no clear D. CDR3 length: 15 residues. Germline assignment: CDR1 SQVTM and CDR2 ANQGSEA. Trimming pared 6 bases from V and 3 bases from J, leaving 20 bases between. CDR3 region: CSVPGSALSKETQYF. In DNA form, the CDR3 reads TGCAGCGTACCCGGATCTGCCCTCTCGAAAGAGACCCAGTACTTC.

The rearrangement joins TRBV7-9 to TRBJ1-5; D is perhaps TRBD1 (5 bases). The CDR3 contains 15 residues. The V gene's germline CDR1 is SEHNR and CDR2 FQNEAQ (reference sequence). Trimming pared 5 bases from V and 2 bases from J, leaving 13 bases between. CDR3 DNA sequence: TGTGCCAGCAGCGAGCAGACAGCGGGCAATCAGCCCCAGCATTTT. It encodes CASSEQTAGNQPQHF.

The genes are TRBV25-1 and TRBJ1-6; 9 nucleotides agree with TRBD1. Trimming removed 8 bases from V and 1 base from J; junction bases left unmatched: 9. Germline V gives CDR1 MGHDK, CDR2 SYGVNS. The CDR3 totals 17 residues. This chain's CDR3 is CASAGQGFGSYNSPLHF. CDR3 coding DNA: TGTGCCAGCGCCGGACAGGGGTTTGGATCCTATAATTCACCCCTCCACTTT.

The J gene is TRBJ2-2, the V gene TRBV19; D is unclear. Trimming removed 5 bases from V and 6 bases from J, with 13 bases in between. The germline V gene has CDR1 LNHDA and CDR2 SQIVND (reference sequence). The length of the CDR3 is 14 residues. The chain's CDR3 is CASSVGSRAGELFF. CDR3 coding DNA: TGTGCCAGTAGTGTCGGGTCCCGGGCCGGGGAGCTGTTTTTT. Based on the CDR3 plus reference TRBV19 and TRBJ2-2, the full variable domain is DGGITQSPKYLFRKEGQNVTLSCEQNLNHDAMYWYRQDPGQGLRLIYYSQIVNDFQKGDIAEGYSVSREKKESFPLTVTSAQKNPTAFYLCASSVGSRAGELFFGEGSRLTVL.

The V call is TRBV15, the J call TRBJ2-5; TRBD1 matches 8 bases. The germline gives CDR1 LNHNV, CDR2 YYDKDF (reference sequence). The trim removed 8 bases at V and 1 base at J, leaving 3 bases unmatched. The CDR3 sequence is 13 residues long. CDR3 amino acids: CATLGTGQETQYF. The CDR3, as DNA: TGTGCCACCTTGGGGACAGGCCAAGAGACCCAGTACTTC.

This chain connects TRBV18 to TRBJ1-6, with 9 bases matching TRBD1. V lost 3 bases and J lost 7; bases outside the gene matches: 4. Germline V gene data show CDR1 as KGHSH and CDR2 as LQKENI. This CDR3 is built from 15 residues. CDR3 sequence reads: CASSPRDRANSPLHF. In DNA form, the CDR3 reads TGTGCCAGCTCACCCCGGGACAGGGCAAATTCACCCCTCCACTTT.

The chain uses TRBV28 and TRBJ1-5, with D possibly being TRBD1 (5 bases). V dropped 9 bases and J dropped 7 bases, with 19 bases sitting between them. Germline V gene lookup returns CDR1 MDHEN and CDR2 SYDVKM. This CDR3 contains 14 residues. The CDR3 sequence: CASTLPQAGQPQHF. The CDR3 nucleotides read TGTGCCAGTACCCTCCCACAGGCGGGGCAGCCCCAGCATTTT.

The genes are TRBV5-1 and TRBJ2-3; no reliable D call. V was cut by 4 bases and J by 0 bases, with 9 bases left in between. From germline, CDR1 is SGHRS and CDR2 YFSETQ. This CDR3 has 14 residues. The CDR3 loop is CASSMDPSTDTQYF. The CDR3 DNA follows: TGCGCCAGCAGCATGGATCCTAGCACAGATACGCAGTATTTT. Complete variable domain (other parts from reference TRBV5-1 and TRBJ2-3): KAGVTQTPRYLIKTRGQQVTLSCSPISGHRSVSWYQQTPGQGLQFLFEYFSETQRNKGNFPGRFSGRQFSNSRSEMNVSTLELGDSALYLCASSMDPSTDTQYFGPGTRLTVL.

The genes are TRBV2 and TRBJ2-3, with a weak D call TRBD2 (5 bases). The CDR3 has 15 residues. Germline CDR1 and CDR2: SNHLY and FYNNEI. Trimming cost V 6 bases and J 3 bases, with 16 bases left between them. The CDR3 region is CASRGSERRTDTQYF. The CDR3, as DNA: TGTGCCAGCAGGGGTAGCGAGAGGAGGACAGATACGCAGTATTTT.

The rearrangement joins TRBV6-5 to TRBJ2-7, with D perhaps TRBD1 or TRBD2 (5 bases each). Germline V gene lookup returns CDR1 MNHEY and CDR2 SVGAGI. This CDR3 is built from 12 residues. V was pared by 2 bases and J by 9 bases, with 11 bases between. The CDR3 DNA reads as TGTGCCAGCAGTTACGCTAGGGGAGCGCAGTACTTC. This gives the protein CASSYARGAQYF.